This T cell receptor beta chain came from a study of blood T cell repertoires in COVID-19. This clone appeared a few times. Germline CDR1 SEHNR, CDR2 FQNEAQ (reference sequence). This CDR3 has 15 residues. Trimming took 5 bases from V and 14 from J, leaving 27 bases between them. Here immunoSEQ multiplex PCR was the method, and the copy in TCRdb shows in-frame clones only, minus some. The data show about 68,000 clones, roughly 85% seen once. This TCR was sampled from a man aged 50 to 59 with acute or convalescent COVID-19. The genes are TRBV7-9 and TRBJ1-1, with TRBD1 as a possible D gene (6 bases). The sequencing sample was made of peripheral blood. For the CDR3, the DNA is TGTGCCAGCAGCGTGGACCCCGACAGGTCCTCGGGGTGGTTCTTT. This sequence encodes CASSVDPDRSSGWFF.